The 15 T cell receptor beta chains below all came from one sample that was sequenced in a study of human T cells and chemical hapten exposure. TCRdb reprocessed the RACE reads with MiXCR, giving one entry per CDR3 protein. This table has approximately 77,000 distinct CDR3 sequences, 12% to 15% appearing once. Time point of the sample: pre-sensitization, week 0. The treatment here: therapeutic diphenylcyclopropenone sensitization with weekly scalp DPC. Material: whole blood, obtained in connection with sensitization to the hapten diphenylcyclopropenone (DPC). The receptors here all came from a woman aged 50 to 60 with alopecia areata. Some clones in this sample may be carry-over from other donors' samples.

The V call is TRBV28, the J call TRBJ2-7, with TRBD2 matching over 8 bases. Germline V gene data show CDR1 as MDHEN and CDR2 as SYDVKM. J was trimmed by 4 bases and V by 9 bases; bases with no gene match: 8. The CDR3 has 13 amino acids. The CDR3 bases are TGTGCCAGAGGACCGGGACTAGGGTACGAGCAGTACTTC. It specifies CARGPGLGYEQYF.

This chain connects TRBV4-1 to TRBJ1-5; D not resolved. Trimming left V 4 bases short and J 4 bases short, with 14 bases between. The germline V gene has CDR1 MGHRA and CDR2 YSYEKL. This CDR3 has 15 residues. The CDR3 region has the DNA TGCGCCAGCAGCCCGCAAGGACTGAGGAATCAGCCCCAGCATTTT. It yields the protein CASSPQGLRNQPQHF.

The genes are TRBV28 and TRBJ2-2; 10 nucleotides match TRBD2. Germline-derived CDR1 and CDR2 are MDHEN and SYDVKM. The V gene end was trimmed by 8 bases and the J gene end by 4 bases; junction bases not matched to a gene: 13. The CDR3 loop spans 17 amino acids. CDR3 in amino acids: CASQNGGLAGVTGELFF. Here the CDR3 DNA reads TGTGCCAGCCAAAACGGTGGGCTAGCGGGAGTCACCGGGGAGCTGTTTTTT.

Many counts were recorded for this clonotype. The genes are TRBV12-3 or TRBV12-4 and TRBJ2-7; weak D call: TRBD2 (6 bases). V shed 1 base and J shed 3 bases, with 13 bases lying between them. The CDR3 covers 15 residues. In nucleotides, the CDR3 is TGTGCCAGCAGTTTAGTTTCCGGGGGTGGCTACGAGCAGTACTTC. Its protein is CASSLVSGGGYEQYF.

V is TRBV14 and J is TRBJ1-6; D might be TRBD1 (5 bases). This CDR3 region has 16 residues. Trimming removed 1 base from V and 9 bases from J, with 16 bases in between. The germline V gene has CDR1 SGHDN and CDR2 FVKESK. In nucleotides, the CDR3 is TGTGCCAGCAGCCAAGTCTCAGGGATAGAGGCTTCACCCCTCCACTTT. Translation gives CASSQVSGIEASPLHF.

The V gene is TRBV4-3, the J gene TRBJ2-3, with 15 bases aligning to TRBD2. V was pared by 0 bases and J by 10 bases, with 2 bases of the junction left unmatched. The CDR3 loop spans 15 amino acids. Germline lookup yields CDR1 LGHNA and CDR2 YSLEER. The CDR3 sequence is CASSQEGLAGGPQYF. CDR3 DNA sequence: TGCGCCAGCAGCCAAGAGGGACTAGCGGGAGGACCGCAGTATTTT.

The table lists this clonotype with a few counts. CDR3 nucleotide sequence: TGTGCCAGCAGCGTGAGGAGTGGATCCTACAATGAGCAGTTCTTC. Translation gives CASSVRSGSYNEQFF. V is TRBV9 and J is TRBJ2-1; D gene unclear. Germline V gene data show CDR1 as SGDLS and CDR2 as YYNGEE. V lost 2 bases, J lost 1 base, and 10 bases lay in between. The CDR3 totals 15 residues. The full variable domain, its missing parts supplied by reference TRBV9 and TRBJ2-1, is DSGVTQTPKHLITATGQRVTLRCSPRSGDLSVYWYQQSLDQGLQFLIQYYNGEERAKGNILERFSAQQFPDLHSELNLSSLELGDSALYFCASSVRSGSYNEQFFGPGTRLTVL.

CDR3 nucleotide sequence: TGTGCCAGCAGCCAAGATCGTATCTACAGTCCGAACACTGAAGCTTTCTTT. Encoded protein: CASSQDRIYSPNTEAFF. V usage is TRBV3-1 and J usage is TRBJ1-1; unclear D gene. Germline CDR1 reads LGHDT; CDR2 reads YNNKEL (reference sequence). Trimming pared 0 bases from V and 1 base from J, leaving 15 bases between. The CDR3 sequence is 17 residues long.

CDR3: CASSPSRDRGVINYGYTF. CDR3 in DNA: TGCGCCAGCAGCCCGTCCCGGGACAGGGGAGTTATCAACTATGGCTACACCTTC. The genes are TRBV4-3 and TRBJ1-2; TRBD1 aligns across 10 bases. With 4 bases clipped from V and 2 bases from J, the junction kept 13 bases outside the gene matches. Germline CDR1 is LGHNA and CDR2 is YSLEER. The CDR3 is 18 residues long.

The chain couples TRBV29-1 to TRBJ2-1; either TRBD1 or TRBD2 may fit D (5 bases each). The V gene lost 2 bases and the J gene lost 9 bases, with 20 bases spanning the gap. CDR1 SQVTM and CDR2 ANQGSEA come from the germline V gene. CDR3 length equals 15 residues. The CDR3 loop is CSVESVFLGPFEQFF. As DNA, the CDR3 is TGCAGCGTTGAATCCGTTTTCCTGGGACCCTTTGAGCAGTTCTTC.

The genes are TRBV6-5 and TRBJ2-7; 8 positions match TRBD1. Germline CDR1 is MNHEY and CDR2 is SVGAGI. V lost 5 bases and J lost 0; bases outside the gene matches: 6. This CDR3 has 15 residues. The CDR3 here is CASSTSGGGSYEQYF. As DNA, the CDR3 is TGTGCCAGCAGTACCTCAGGGGGCGGCTCCTACGAGCAGTACTTC.

V usage is TRBV5-1 and J usage is TRBJ1-2, with TRBD1 as a possible D gene (5 bases). The CDR3 has 13 amino acids. Germline V gene lookup returns CDR1 SGHRS and CDR2 YFSETQ. Trimming left V 6 bases short and J 6 bases short, with 15 bases between. The CDR3 DNA follows: TGCGCCAGCACCACAAACGCAGGGCATGGCTACACCTTC. This translates into CASTTNAGHGYTF.

This clonotype was counted only a few times. The V gene is TRBV19, the J gene TRBJ2-2; a possible D gene is TRBD2 (6 bases). V lost 9 bases and J 4 bases, leaving 12 bases between the germline ends. This CDR3 is built from 13 residues. Germline V lookup: CDR1 LNHDA, CDR2 SQIVND (reference sequence). The CDR3 region has the DNA TGTGCCAGCGCGGGGAGGTCCACCGGGGAGCTGTTTTTT. This gives the protein CASAGRSTGELFF.

This clonotype was found a few times. The V and J genes are TRBV18 and TRBJ2-7; tentatively, D is TRBD1 (6 bases). The CDR3 is 15 residues long. V was pared by 4 bases and J by 7 bases, with 20 bases between. Germline-derived CDR1 and CDR2 are KGHSH and LQKENI. This CDR3 is CASSRSHGAGEEQYF. DNA for the CDR3: TGTGCCAGCTCACGTTCTCATGGGGCAGGGGAAGAGCAGTACTTC.

The chain joins TRBV6-6 to TRBJ2-7, with TRBD2 matching 10 bases. Trimming at V came to 7 bases and at J to 3 bases, leaving 3 bases not matched to a gene. Germline V CDR1 and CDR2: MNHNY, SVGAGI (reference sequence). The CDR3 contains 13 residues. In DNA form, the CDR3 reads TGTGCCAGCACTCAGCGGGAGGGCTACGAGCAGTACTTC. Translation gives CASTQREGYEQYF.